The rows below give T cell receptor beta chains drawn from one sample of a study of blood T cell repertoires in COVID-19. Sequenced by immunoSEQ multiplex PCR; TCRdb stores in-frame clones only, minus some. The sample contains 310,000 or so clones, 70% to 90% of which appear only once. Sequences were obtained from peripheral blood. These receptors all stem from a woman aged 25 to 39 who had recovered from COVID-19. CDR3s include the opening cysteine and the closing phenylalanine or tryptophan. A D gene is named only where the DNA matches it firmly. Some rows have no size entry. The others give once, few or many, or a class for an expanded clone.

abundance	v_gene	j_gene	d_gene	CDR3nt	CDR3aa
-	TRBV11-2	TRBJ2-5	TRBD2	TGTGCCAGCGGGTCAGCGGGAGCCGGGAAGACCCAGTACTTC	CASGSAGAGKTQYF
-	TRBV7-2	TRBJ2-2	-	TGTGCCAGCAGCCCGACTCGCGACACCGGGGAGCTGTTTTTT	CASSPTRDTGELFF
-	TRBV27	TRBJ2-7	-	TGTGCCAGCACCTCAACCCCGGGGGAGCAGTACTTC	CASTSTPGEQYF
-	TRBV11-1	TRBJ2-7	-	TGTGCCAGCAGCTTAAGGGAGTCCTACGAGCAGTACTTC	CASSLRESYEQYF
-	TRBV18	TRBJ2-5	-	TGTGCCAGCTCGACCGGGACTGAAGAGACCCAGTACTTC	CASSTGTEETQYF
-	TRBV4-1	TRBJ1-3	-	TGCGCCAGCAGCCAAGAGTACGCGGATGGAAACACCATATATTTT	CASSQEYADGNTIYF
-	TRBV24-1	TRBJ2-1	-	TGTGCCACCAGTGTGACAGCCTACAATGAGCAGTTCTTC	CATSVTAYNEQFF
-	TRBV29-1	TRBJ1-1	-	TGCAGCGTCACGGCGGCGGGGCAAGAAGCTTTCTTT	CSVTAAGQEAFF
-	TRBV30	TRBJ1-1	-	TGTGCCTGGAGTGTTGGGGCGGGAGTGGTTGAAGCTTTCTTT	CAWSVGAGVVEAFF
-	TRBV5-4	TRBJ2-7	-	TGTGCCAGCAGCGAGGACCTCCGCCAGGGCGACGAGCAGTACTTC	CASSEDLRQGDEQYF
-	TRBV11-2	TRBJ2-2	-	TGTGCCAGCAGCTATCCAGGGGAGCTGTTTTTT	CASSYPGELFF
once	TRBV4-3	TRBJ2-7	TRBD2	TGCGCCAGCAGCCGGGGAGGAGCGGGAGAGTACGAGCAGTACTTC	CASSRGGAGEYEQYF
-	TRBV6-5	TRBJ2-7	-	TGTGCCAGCAGTAAACCGGGATTGGCCGGCGAGCAGTACTTC	CASSKPGLAGEQYF
once	TRBV4-2	TRBJ1-4	-	TGTGCCAGCAGCTCAGAGGTAGCAACTAATGAAAAACTGTTTTTT	CASSSEVATNEKLFF
-	TRBV5-5	TRBJ1-1	-	TGTGCCAGCAGCTTGAAGGACAGCCCCTGGTTTTTT	CASSLKDSPWFF
-	TRBV5-4	TRBJ2-2	TRBD1	TGTGCCAGCAGCTCACGGGACAGGGCGAACACCGGGGAGCTGTTTTTT	CASSSRDRANTGELFF
-	TRBV9	TRBJ2-1	-	TGTGCCAGCAGCACCCGACTATTAAGCTCCTACAATGAGCAGTTCTTC	CASSTRLLSSYNEQFF
-	TRBV10-3	TRBJ1-3	-	TGTGCCATCAACGGGATCTCTGGAAACACCATATATTTT	CAINGISGNTIYF
-	TRBV7-7	TRBJ2-3	TRBD1	TGTGCTAGCAGCGACGGACAGGGGCGCGGAGATACGCAGTATTTT	CASSDGQGRGDTQYF
-	TRBV6-5	TRBJ2-7	TRBD1	TGTGCCAGCAGCAGACTCGGACAGGGGTTGTACGAGCAGTACTTC	CASSRLGQGLYEQYF
-	TRBV19	TRBJ1-1	TRBD1	TGTGCCAGTACTCGCTGGGGACAGTGGAACACTGAAGCTTTCTTT	CASTRWGQWNTEAFF
many	TRBV7-3	TRBJ2-2	TRBD2	TGTGCCAGCAGCTTAGCAGCGGGAGGGCCTGGAACCGGGGAGCTGTTTTTT	CASSLAAGGPGTGELFF
-	TRBV30	TRBJ1-5	-	TGTGCCTGGAGTGTGGAGGGCGTTCAGCCCCAGCATTTT	CAWSVEGVQPQHF